One TCR beta chain is described in this entry. Its cognate antigen has yet to be identified. Within one base of it there is no much larger clone, and no base qualities were kept. The CDR3 numbers 17 residues from cysteine through phenylalanine. Of all the DNA, just the CDR3 is kept, 51 bases in frame from base 1. Compared with germline, V lacks 3 bases and J lacks 4 bases; bases without a gene match: 8. CDR1 and CDR2 are drawn from the germline V gene: SNHLY, FYNNEI. This record comes from a study of cytomegalovirus exposure and HLA in healthy donors (dated 2017 in TCRdb). For the study in its entirety: An earlier analysis of approximately 590 of the donors reported roughly 300 Gb of sequence data and 117 million unique TCR beta sequences from some 180 million T cells. An early release that covered roughly 600 HLA-typed donors contained approximately 300 gigabases of sequencing data and around 85 million unique TCR sequences. The genetic ancestry cluster associated with self-reported Caucasian donors included 70% to 85% of the approximately 410 genotyped donors. The aim of the study was to test whether cataloging public T cell receptors could identify signatures of past pathogen exposure. Using immunosequencing, the study profiled T cell repertoires from about 610 subjects and related those repertoires to cytomegalovirus serostatus. In addition to the first cohort of 666 subjects, a separate validation cohort of approximately 130 different subjects was used. The study combined high-throughput TCR immunosequencing, statistical association of individual TCRs with disease status, and machine learning to predict cytomegalovirus infection status. In a later analysis, previously published TCR beta repertoires from fewer than 750 donors were re-analyzed and high-resolution HLA genotyping was added so that TCR occurrence patterns could be studied. Rather than drawing on any new phenotypic data, the later analysis identified candidate immune exposures from TCR beta sequences and the way those sequences occurred across donors. An earlier analysis of fewer than 750 of the donors used high-throughput TCR beta sequencing to judge whether each TCR beta V gene segment behaved as functional or pseudogenic. Donor age, sex, ethnicity and CMV serostatus were compiled together with the repertoire data. A later genetic analysis used genome-wide SNP genotypes for about three fifths of the 666 donors, treating that subset as a discovery cohort. Every discovery cohort repertoire had been produced on one sequencing platform. Both class I and class II loci were covered by HLA typing, at four-digit resolution. The number of typed donors differed by locus: roughly 620-640 for A, B, C, DRB1 and DQB1; 522 for DQA1; around 580 for DPA1; and around 470 for DPB1. Roughly 5 DR-DQ haplotypes were handled as single units for association and clustering, since linkage in the cohort was strong. On average, approximately 250,000 unique TCR beta nucleotide sequences were sequenced per donor among some 430 genotyped donors of the cohort, with 15% to 20% of those sequences being non-productive. Paper-wide results and their limitations: Only TCR beta chains were sequenced in this cohort, and the absence of alpha or paired-chain data limited detectable features. When HLA alleles, especially DR and DQ, strongly co-occurred, TCR associations were difficult to assign to individual alleles. Specific HLA alleles were associated with roughly 16,000 TCR beta sequences at a false discovery rate of 0.05 in a later analysis. The classifier was reported to diagnose cytomegalovirus status with high specificity and sensitivity in both the original cohort and the validation cohort. The authors suggested that the approach could potentially be generalized to other disease states and immunological phenotypes. A cluster of highly shared sequence variants was judged likely to be a technical artifact of the sequencing pipeline. Broadly in line with IMGT annotations, most TCR beta V segments showed up in productive rearrangements about 87% or about 30% of the time in an earlier analysis of around 550 of the donors. In a later analysis, HLA-associated TCR beta chains showed more clonal expansion and lower generation probabilities than non-associated chains that were equally common. Most CMV-associated TCR beta chains appeared to be HLA-restricted in a later analysis, and the HLA associations seemed to be driven largely by CMV exposure. Across donors, most TCR sequences were observed very rarely, whereas some public TCRs were present in many individuals. An association between a missense DCLRE1C variant and V-gene and J-gene trimming of TCR beta chains was found in a later genetic analysis and replicated in an independent cohort. In vitro tests confirmed that a few of the cytomegalovirus-associated TCR beta chains recognize cytomegalovirus antigens. A later analysis found that TCR association rates varied across HLA loci, with DRB1 alleles showing the most associated TCRs and HLA-C alleles the fewest. According to a later genetic analysis, donors in an Asian-associated ancestry cluster had fewer N-insertions in productive TCRs than the approximately 690-donor mean. A later analysis reported that several top co-occurrence clusters appeared linked to parvovirus B19, influenza, CMV and Epstein-Barr virus. Because some donors lacked HLA typing at each locus, the association tests relied only on the typed subset. Immune exposure information for the cohort was limited to CMV serostatus. In the study, 150 to 200 TCR beta chains were listed as associated with cytomegalovirus. A further reported finding was that TCR beta sequences accurately predicted the HLA-A and HLA-B alleles for most subjects in the first cohort. The 87-base-pair reads could not distinguish some IMGT-functional V segments, including TRBV6-2 and TRBV6-3, so those segments were excluded. Sequencing depth was assumed to be roughly uniform across donors in the presence/absence analyses, though that assumption may not hold. Correlated functional status among segregating V segments might reflect linkage disequilibrium, but an unknown experimental factor could not be ruled out. Because counts were too low, some 17 rarely observed V segments, including chromosome 9 orphons, were left out of the earlier analysis of 500 to 750 of the donors.

The library relied on the immunoSEQ multiplex PCR assay. A mixture of 60 forward primers for TCR Vbeta segments and 13 reverse primers for TCR Jbeta segments was used in the multiplex PCR. The CDR3 region of rearranged TCR beta genes was amplified from genomic DNA with a multiplex PCR assay. Amplified TCR beta libraries were sequenced as 87-base-pair reads on the Illumina HiSeq System. The authors' pipeline ran thus. Across the roughly 600 repertoires, a later analysis counted approximately 83 million unique TCR beta chains, approximately 10 million of which were shared by at least two donors. To remove PCR and sequencing errors, raw reads were error-corrected and collapsed into unique sequences using a nearest-neighbor algorithm that merged closely related sequences. To assign V, D and J gene segments, CDR3 sequences were aligned to IMGT reference sequences. For a sequence to be retained, at least a six-nucleotide match to both a V gene segment and a J gene segment was required. A rearrangement was called productive if the CDR3 had no stop codons and remained in frame with V and J, and every other rearrangement was called non-productive. Following IMGT convention, CDR3 was defined as the stretch from the second conserved V-encoded cysteine to the conserved J-encoded phenylalanine. The earlier analysis of 500 to 750 of the donors excluded any sequence lacking an unambiguous match to a single V gene segment. An earlier analysis of a few hundred of the donors called V segments functional above 56.7% productive rearrangements and segregating when the between-donor standard deviation exceeded 5%. A statistical classification framework was developed to diagnose cytomegalovirus status using the catalog of TCR beta chain sequences. V and J gene assignment, in a later analysis, came from comparing TCR nucleotide sequences with IMGT/GENE-DB human TR gene sequences. The TCRdist pipeline was used in a later analysis to assign CDR3 sequences and most-parsimonious VDJ recombination scenarios. A later analysis defined each TCR beta chain by its CDR3 amino acid sequence plus V-gene family, and excluded reads lacking a unique V-gene family. To address suspected cross-contamination and a sequencing artifact, a later analysis removed under 600 highly shared, low-generation-probability nucleotide sequences. For each public chain, a later analysis derived a clonal expansion index from normalized ranks of inferred template counts within each repertoire. A later analysis computed generation probabilities with a VDJ recombination model fitted to out-of-frame rearrangements, and checked the results against IGoR. In a later analysis, hypergeometric tests were used to score TCR-TCR, TCR-HLA and TCR-CMV co-occurrence, with a repertoire-size bias correction applied to TCR pairs. To estimate false discovery rates, a later analysis permuted the HLA or CMV assignments 20 times. In a later analysis, co-occurring TCRs were grouped with DBSCAN, and TCRdist sequence similarity was added when clustering was performed within HLA-allele-positive subsets. Co-occurrence clustering excluded repertoires with fewer than 30,000 or more than 120,000 public chains, plus five with anomalous nucleotide sharing. TCRdb took this table from immuneACCESS and kept in-frame rearrangements with V and J called. Such tables lack part of the clones; where checked against another copy, unresolved V genes explain under half of the gap, and the rest is unexplained. That table gives V, J and clone size, and the DNA gave D and trimming. The sample profile shows approximately 130,000 clones; 85% to 90% of them were found once. Jointly, the top ten make up more than 4% of the sample.

The cohort comprised around 690 healthy bone marrow donors. At the time of sampling, every cohort member was nominally healthy, though immune exposures that went unrecorded were likely present. The donor tested CMV seronegative and was one of the 352 seronegative cohort members. A peripheral blood sample was provided by each donor, and peripheral blood mononuclear cells were used for TCR beta sequencing. Genomic DNA was extracted from the blood cell samples with the Qiagen DNeasy Blood Extraction Kit. Sequenced sample: PBMCs. The receptor's source is a woman in her twenties or thirties in good health and CMV-seronegative. This chain joins TRBV2 to TRBJ2-5; TRBD2 matches 13 bases in the middle. In nucleotides, the sequence is TGTGCCAGCAGTGACATATTATGGACTAGCGGGGGAGAGACCCAGTACTTC. The resulting protein is CASSDILWTSGGETQYF. Extended through the reference TRBV2 and TRBJ2-5 proteins, this CDR3 yields the full variable domain: EPEVTQTPSHQVTQMGQEVILRCVPISNHLYFYWYRQILGQKVEFLVSFYNNEISEKSEIFDDQFSVERPDGSNFTLKIRSTKLEDSAMYFCASSDILWTSGGETQYFGPGTRLLVL.